Detailed here is one T cell receptor beta chain. The antigen is not known. This entry is derived from a study of T-cell memory formation after mild COVID-19. About the research overall: Clusters were largely donor specific.

TCRdb ran MiXCR on the 5' RACE reads and lists one entry per CDR3 protein. The sample has about 200,000 distinct CDR3 sequences, 9.5% to 10% seen once. Regarding the study as a whole: Confirmation was lacking for SARS-CoV-2 specificity of second-wave clones that peaked on day 37. Several responding clones turned up in pre-infection memory, indicating that cross-reactive memory may have taken part.

Deletions cut 0 bases from V and 0 bases from J, with 10 bases between. The CDR3 consists of 16 residues. The V gene's germline CDR1 is SGDLS and CDR2 YYNGEE. V is TRBV9 and J is TRBJ2-1; D might be TRBD2 (6 bases). Sequenced input: PBMCs or a T cell subset sorted from them (not recorded which). The TCR sequence derives from a man between 18 and 29 years old who had mild COVID-19 (a few samples of this study predate the infection). Cell type and time point are not known. CDR3 coding DNA: TGTGCCAGCAGCGTAGGCGGGGCGAGCTCCTACAATGAGCAGTTCTTC. Translated, it gives CASSVGGASSYNEQFF.